These T cell receptor beta chains were read from a single sample in a study of CXCR3-negative and CXCR3-positive naive CD8 T cells. TCRdb reprocessed the 5' RACE reads, with one entry per CDR3 protein and no DNA. Its table records some 64,000 distinct CDR3 sequences. Sequenced: naive CXCR3+ CD8+ T cells from blood. Receptors originate from a human donor in good health. Some clones in this sample may be carry-over from other donors' samples. Each CDR3 is given with its conserved first and last residue.

j_call: TRBJ2-7
v_call: TRBV29-1
cdr3_aa: CSVAPPGTGVYEQYF

j_call: TRBJ1-4
v_call: TRBV28
cdr3_aa: CASSLQTATNEKLFF

j_call: TRBJ2-2
v_call: TRBV29-1
cdr3_aa: CSIRDRRVTGELFF

j_call: TRBJ2-1
v_call: TRBV9
cdr3_aa: CASSVEGASSYNEQFF

j_call: TRBJ2-7
v_call: TRBV9
cdr3_aa: CASSEKRTGYEQYF

j_call: TRBJ2-1
v_call: TRBV6-5
cdr3_aa: CASSNGVPRAYNEQFF

j_call: TRBJ2-1
v_call: TRBV6-2/TRBV6-3
cdr3_aa: CASSYPGTAISYNEQFF

j_call: TRBJ2-1
v_call: TRBV12-3/TRBV12-4
cdr3_aa: CASSPRDAHEQFF

j_call: TRBJ1-2
v_call: TRBV27
cdr3_aa: CASSHRTAYGYTF

j_call: TRBJ2-7
v_call: TRBV4-3
cdr3_aa: CDSSQDTVGGDNEQYF

j_call: TRBJ2-7
v_call: TRBV6-5
cdr3_aa: CASSYGSGGPFSYEQYF

j_call: TRBJ2-5
v_call: TRBV12-3/TRBV12-4
cdr3_aa: CASSPGQLKETQYF

j_call: TRBJ1-1
v_call: TRBV12-3/TRBV12-4
cdr3_aa: CASSSTVISNTEAFF

j_call: TRBJ1-1
v_call: TRBV4-1
cdr3_aa: CASSPSGGRGEAFF

j_call: TRBJ1-1
v_call: TRBV5-1
cdr3_aa: CASSYRDLSNTEAFF

j_call: TRBJ2-2
v_call: TRBV28
cdr3_aa: CASRPGSGDTGELFF

j_call: TRBJ2-1
v_call: TRBV15
cdr3_aa: CATSSIQVNEQFF

j_call: TRBJ1-1
v_call: TRBV4-1
cdr3_aa: CASGQEGQNTEAFF

j_call: TRBJ2-4
v_call: TRBV4-3
cdr3_aa: CASSQDEGLLNTGNIQYF

j_call: TRBJ2-1
v_call: TRBV7-3
cdr3_aa: CASSTSGGEYNEQFF

j_call: TRBJ1-3
v_call: TRBV7-9
cdr3_aa: CASSLGVRTDLRSGNTIYF

j_call: TRBJ1-6
v_call: TRBV9
cdr3_aa: CASSLEQGSSYNSPLHF

j_call: TRBJ2-1
v_call: TRBV5-6
cdr3_aa: CASSLPPPTPALHNEQFF

j_call: TRBJ2-1
v_call: TRBV6-2/TRBV6-3
cdr3_aa: CATGLNGVNERFF

j_call: TRBJ2-1
v_call: TRBV12-3/TRBV12-4
cdr3_aa: CASSSNTYYNEQFF

j_call: TRBJ1-6
v_call: TRBV7-8
cdr3_aa: CASSPPRVRADSPLHF

j_call: TRBJ2-1
v_call: TRBV2
cdr3_aa: CATLVRGSGEGEQFF

j_call: TRBJ2-7
v_call: TRBV7-9
cdr3_aa: CASSLGQGVWIEQYF

j_call: TRBJ2-2
v_call: TRBV6-5
cdr3_aa: CASIGAANTVELFF